Listed here are 10 T cell receptor beta chains from one sample, sequenced in a study of T cells expressing NK-cell markers. Using the 5' RACE reads, TCRdb records one entry per CDR3 protein without DNA. The sample totals some 450,000 distinct CDR3 sequences. Material: blood T cells: a sorted CD56 or NKG2C T cell subset, CD4+ or CD8+ T cells, or bulk PBMC T cells (not recorded which). The receptor source for this set is a woman between 18 and 69 years old in good health.

V is TRBV6-2 or TRBV6-3 and J is TRBJ2-1; TCRdb proposes TRBD1, but this gene call is untestable without DNA. Germline values: CDR1 MNHEY, CDR2 SVGEGT. The CDR3 contains 16 residues. The chain's CDR3 is CASSRFSGTGYNEQFF.

The chain combines TRBV29-1 with TRBJ2-5; TCRdb calls TRBD1, which cannot be checked without DNA. The CDR3 is 12 residues long. CDR1 is SQVTM, CDR2 ANQGSEA, per germline. The CDR3 spells CSVETGWETQYF.

The V gene is TRBV20-1, the J gene TRBJ2-1; TCRdb outputs TRBD2, but without DNA this stays unchecked. Germline V CDR1 and CDR2: DFQATT, SNEGSKA (reference sequence). This CDR3 has 13 residues. CDR3: CSARTSGRVRQFF.

The genes are TRBV20-1 and TRBJ2-7; TCRdb designates TRBD1, a call that cannot be tested without DNA. Germline CDR1 reads DFQATT; CDR2 reads SNEGSKA (reference sequence). The CDR3 loop spans 13 amino acids. The CDR3 spells CSADAPLAREQYF.

The V and J genes are TRBV7-6 and TRBJ2-1; TCRdb gives TRBD2 as the D gene, but with no DNA this cannot be confirmed. Germline CDR1 SGHVS, CDR2 FNYEAQ. The CDR3 spans 14 residues. CDR3 sequence reads: CASSSLGGDNEQFF.

The chain recombines TRBV19 with TRBJ2-7. CDR1 is LNHDA and CDR2 is SQIVND in the germline V gene (reference sequence). CDR3 length: 13 residues. CDR3 loop: CASTADPSYEQYF.

The chain links TRBV14 to TRBJ2-6; TCRdb reports TRBD2, a call that lacks DNA to check it against. The germline V gene encodes CDR1 SGHDN and CDR2 FVKESK. This CDR3 region has 20 residues. The CDR3 sequence is CASSQDIKVAGTPGANVLTF.

The rearrangement joins TRBV14 to TRBJ1-1; there is no DNA to check the TCRdb D call of TRBD1. CDR3 length equals 16 residues. Germline loops: CDR1 SGHDN, CDR2 FVKESK. CDR3 loop: CASSPGTGLENTEAFF.

This chain joins TRBV29-1 and TRBJ2-1. The length of the CDR3 is 14 residues. Looked up from germline, CDR1 is SQVTM and CDR2 is ANQGSEA. CDR3 residues: CSVSSGSSYNEQFF.

The rearrangement links TRBV29-1 to TRBJ2-4; TCRdb's D call, TRBD1, is unchecked because there is no DNA. The CDR3 covers 12 residues. Germline CDR1 and CDR2: SQVTM and ANQGSEA. The CDR3 sequence is CSVDVGVYIQYF.